This T cell receptor beta chain derives from a study of CD8+ T cells in alopecia areata. Sample treatment: oral pan-JAK inhibitor, 5-10 mg twice daily. The sorting of PBMCs gave CD4+ and CD8+ T cells. This clone was observed a handful of times. The J segment lost 3 bases and the V segment lost 4 bases, leaving 3 bases of the junction unmatched. The CDR3 loop spans 14 amino acids. Germline V lookup: CDR1 SGHDT, CDR2 YYEEEE. The sequencing template was cDNA reverse transcribed from extracted RNA. Measured with immunoSEQ multiplex PCR; TCRdb has only the in-frame clones, and not every one. There are a few hundred thousand clones in the sample; around 64% occur only once, and about 0.9% lies in the top ten.

The J gene is TRBJ2-4, the V gene TRBV5-6, with 8 bases that match TRBD1. The receptor's source is a human donor with alopecia areata. Sequenced material: CD4+ T cells sorted from blood, taken at roughly week 53, from a patient treated with tofacitinib. The CDR3 reads CASSLTGVKNIQYF. The CDR3 coding sequence is TGTGCCAGCAGCCTGACAGGGGTCAAAAACATTCAGTACTTC.